This T cell receptor (beta chain) is from a study of metastatic and nonmetastatic thyroid tumors. At the level of the study: Both malignant and benign thyroid patients supplied peripheral blood and tumor or nodule tissue samples, across which the repertoires of these patients were then compared.

Per the original methods: For papillary thyroid cancer, a distant-metastasis classifier was constructed from CDR3 differences observed across clinicopathological groups. TCRdb reanalyzed the PCR reads via MiXCR. What appears here as the V and J calls and clone size reflects TCRdb's work, not the paper's. There are tens of thousands of clones in the sample; 20% to 25% occur only once, and approximately 15% lies in the top ten. The sample holds many counts of this clone. The target antigen is unknown. Findings and caveats of the study: Reported TCR beta diversity, measured in blood and tumor, was significantly higher for malignant thyroid tumors than for benign nodules.

Trimming left V 6 bases short and J 0 bases short, with 12 bases between. Germline V gene data show CDR1 as SGHRS and CDR2 as YFSETQ. The CDR3 consists of 15 residues. There were no patients who had received any treatment before thyroid surgery. What was sequenced was tumor tissue. The receptor's source is a female donor with papillary thyroid cancer or a benign thyroid nodule (not recorded which). Some clones in this sample may be carry-over from other donors' samples. The V and J genes are TRBV5-1 and TRBJ2-2; possible D gene TRBD1, 5 bases. DNA for the CDR3: TGCGCCAGCAACAAGGGGTTCGCGAACACCGGGGAGCTGTTTTTT. This sequence encodes CASNKGFANTGELFF. Using reference TRBV5-1 and TRBJ2-2 for the parts outside the CDR3, the full variable domain is KAGVTQTPRYLIKTRGQQVTLSCSPISGHRSVSWYQQTPGQGLQFLFEYFSETQRNKGNFPGRFSGRQFSNSRSEMNVSTLELGDSALYLCASNKGFANTGELFFGEGSRLTVL.